The 17 T cell receptor beta chains reported below all come from one sample, sequenced in a study of molecular identifiers for immune sequencing clone quantification (dated by TCRdb to 2017 to 2018). The library was obtained by PCR. This sample was sequenced with an Illumina MiSeq. The public sequencing data were trimmed at Q25 with fastp and processed into clonotypes with MiXCR by TCRdb, which kept only in-frame beta chains. For every CDR3 protein sequence, its rows merge into one entry that carries the most common genes and DNA. The table for this sample lists fewer than 25,000 distinct CDR3 sequences; 20% to 25% of them were counted only once. Clones ranked in the top ten supply about 6.4% of the sample. The sample comprised naive CD8+ T cells from blood, with Jurkat cell RNA spiked in. The meaning of the sample's cell subset or site label: FACS-sorted CD8+CD4-CCR7+CD45RA+ naive T cells. The receptors here all came from a human donor in good health. Some libraries in this study had Jurkat cell RNA spiked in.

This clonotype is medium-sized by share. This chain uses TRBV28 with TRBJ2-7; TRBD1 matches 9 bases. Trimming at V came to 4 bases and at J to 7 bases, leaving 8 bases not matched to a gene. CDR3 length: 14 amino acids. Per the germline V gene, CDR1 is MDHEN and CDR2 is SYDVKM. The CDR3: CASSSWTGVSEQYF. In nucleotides, the CDR3 is TGTGCCAGCAGTTCCTGGACAGGGGTAAGTGAGCAGTACTTC.

This sequence joins TRBV21-1 and TRBJ2-7; the D call of TRBD1 is as the table states it, not checked on the DNA. TRBV21-1 is a pseudogene. The length of the CDR3 is 17 residues. The CDR3 coding sequence is TGTGCCAGCAGCGAGATAAAAAGGGACAGCAGAGCCTACGAGCAGTACTTC. Protein: CASSEIKRDSRAYEQYF.

The chain carries TRBV20-1 and TRBJ2-1; 11 positions match TRBD2. CDR3 length equals 18 residues. Germline V CDR1 and CDR2: DFQATT, SNEGSKA (reference sequence). Unmatched junction bases numbered 18, after V lost 4 bases and J lost 7 bases. The CDR3 spells CSANGGGTSGRRGNEQFF. CDR3 sequence (DNA): TGCAGTGCTAACGGGGGGGGGACTAGCGGTCGGAGAGGGAATGAGCAGTTCTTC.

This clonotype was seen repeatedly, ten times or more. V and J are TRBV5-1 and TRBJ2-7, with D tentatively TRBD1 (6 bases). The CDR3 runs to 17 residues. CDR1 is SGHRS and CDR2 is YFSETQ in the germline V gene. Trimming removed 0 bases from V and 3 bases from J, with 19 bases in between. The CDR3 sequence is CASSLAPLDSGRYEQYF. CDR3 DNA: TGCGCCAGCAGCTTGGCCCCTCTGGACAGTGGGCGCTACGAGCAGTACTTC.

The sample holds many counts of this clonotype. V and J are TRBV28 and TRBJ2-7; D may be TRBD2 (7 bases). Germline loops: CDR1 MDHEN, CDR2 SYDVKM. The germline V and J ends were trimmed by 0 bases and 2 bases, with 17 bases remaining between them. This CDR3 has 17 amino acids. CDR3 protein: CASSLWDRAGAPYEQYF. The CDR3 bases are TGTGCCAGCAGTTTATGGGATCGGGCGGGGGCTCCCTACGAGCAGTACTTC.

This clonotype was detected once. The chain recombines TRBV11-2 with TRBJ1-1; possibly TRBD1 for D (5 bases). Per the germline V gene, CDR1 is SGHAT and CDR2 is FQNNGV. V was pared by 3 bases and J by 8 bases, with 22 bases between. This CDR3 has 16 amino acids. CDR3 protein: CASSLRGFGGGDEAFF. Written as DNA, the CDR3 is TGTGCCAGCAGCTTGCGGGGGTTTGGGGGTGGGGACGAAGCTTTCTTT.

By its share, this clonotype is medium-sized. This chain links TRBV7-9 with TRBJ1-2; TRBD1 matches 10 bases. Germline-derived CDR1 and CDR2 are SEHNR and FQNEAQ (reference sequence). The trim removed 10 bases at V and 7 bases at J, leaving 9 bases unmatched. The CDR3 is 13 residues long. As DNA, the CDR3 is TGTGCCACCCAGCCGGGACAGGGGTTTGGCTACACCTTC. The encoded protein is CATQPGQGFGYTF.

This clonotype is termed medium-sized (0.01 to 0.1%). The chain employs TRBV12-3 or TRBV12-4 and TRBJ2-5; no clear D gene. V dropped 1 base and J dropped 3 bases, with 9 bases sitting between them. The CDR3 has 14 amino acids. Here the CDR3 reads CASSLGDWEETQYF. CDR3 bases: TGTGCCAGCAGTTTAGGGGATTGGGAAGAGACCCAGTACTTC.

The sample holds a few counts of this clonotype. The chain combines TRBV29-1 with TRBJ2-1; D uncertain. Germline V gene sequence: CDR1 SQVTM, CDR2 ANQGSEA. This CDR3 has 11 amino acids. The V end was cut by 7 bases, the J end by 3 bases, with 7 bases between. As DNA, the CDR3 is TGCAGCGCCCCTAACTACAATGAGCAGTTCTTC. Residues: CSAPNYNEQFF.

This clonotype was seen repeatedly, ten times or more. This chain connects TRBV28 to TRBJ1-1, with 11 bases that match TRBD1. The ends lost 4 bases at V and 2 bases at J; junction bases unmatched: 12. CDR3 length equals 18 residues. Looked up from germline, CDR1 is MDHEN and CDR2 is SYDVKM. The chain's CDR3 is CASSSDPDRGPLNTEAFF. For the CDR3, the DNA is TGTGCCAGCAGTTCCGACCCGGACAGGGGGCCGTTAAACACTGAAGCTTTCTTT.

This clonotype was counted many times. The V and J genes are TRBV4-2 and TRBJ1-1; D might be TRBD1 (5 bases). The germline V and J ends were trimmed by 3 bases and 1 base, with 12 bases remaining between them. Germline V CDR1 and CDR2: LGHNA, YNFKEQ. The CDR3 is made up of 15 amino acids. This chain's CDR3 is CASSQVGPKNTEAFF. DNA of the CDR3: TGTGCCAGCAGCCAGGTGGGACCTAAGAACACTGAAGCTTTCTTT.

This clonotype was seen many times. This sequence joins TRBV7-9 and TRBJ2-4; no clear D gene. The V end was cut by 1 base, the J end by 1 base, with 14 bases between. Per the germline V gene, CDR1 is SEHNR and CDR2 is FQNEAQ (reference sequence). CDR3 length: 17 amino acids. Written as DNA, the CDR3 is TGTGCCAGCAGCTTAGAGGGCCCTATAGATGCCAAAAACATTCAGTACTTC. It is translated as CASSLEGPIDAKNIQYF.

The chain couples TRBV10-2 to TRBJ1-4; possibly TRBD1 for D (5 bases). The CDR3 has 15 amino acids. Per germline, CDR1 WSHSY and CDR2 SAAADI. Trimming pared 7 bases from V and 0 bases from J, leaving 12 bases between. CDR3 region: CASTKTGATNEKLFF. CDR3 nucleotides: TGCGCCAGCACCAAAACAGGAGCAACTAATGAAAAACTGTTTTTT.

The chain links TRBV15 to TRBJ2-5, with 12 bases aligning to TRBD2. The CDR3 spans 15 residues. From germline, CDR1 is LNHNV and CDR2 YYDKDF (reference sequence). Trimming removed 6 bases from V and 2 bases from J; junction bases left unmatched: 4. The CDR3 protein is CATRGLAGDQETQYF. CDR3 coding DNA: TGTGCCACCAGGGGACTAGCGGGCGATCAAGAGACCCAGTACTTC. Complete variable domain (other parts from reference TRBV15 and TRBJ2-5): DAMVIQNPRYQVTQFGKPVTLSCSQTLNHNVMYWYQQKSSQAPKLLFHYYDKDFNNEADTPDNFQSRRPNTSFCFLDIRSPGLGDTAMYLCATRGLAGDQETQYFGPGTRLLVL.

This clonotype was counted at least ten times. The chain carries TRBV19 and TRBJ1-5; D uncertain. Germline V lookup: CDR1 LNHDA, CDR2 SQIVND (reference sequence). The CDR3 is made up of 15 amino acids. Between the trimmed V and J ends, which lost 0 bases and 4 bases, there was a span of 10 bases. This CDR3 is CASSIEKGFNQPQHF. The DNA of the CDR3 is TGTGCCAGTAGTATAGAAAAAGGTTTTAATCAGCCCCAGCATTTT.

Notes on this clonotype: With a much larger clone just one base away, this may be a read error. This chain connects TRBV5-6 to TRBJ1-2, with TRBD1 matching 10 bases. V shed 2 bases, J shed 10 bases, and the junction held 8 bases outside the gene matches. CDR3 length equals 14 residues. In germline, CDR1 is SGHDT, CDR2 YYEEEE. The CDR3 spells CASSFGTGADDYTF. The CDR3 nucleotides read TGTGCCAGCAGCTTCGGGACAGGGGCTGATGACTACACCTTC.

In its sample, this clonotype was seen a few times. The chain has TRBV28 and TRBJ2-3; 10 bases line up with TRBD2. This CDR3 is 15 amino acids long. Per the germline V gene, CDR1 is MDHEN and CDR2 is SYDVKM. Unmatched junction bases numbered 6, after V lost 5 bases and J lost 4 bases. Written as DNA, the CDR3 is TGTGCCAGCAGTCCCCTAGCGGGAGAGGCAGATACGCAGTATTTT. Its protein is CASSPLAGEADTQYF.